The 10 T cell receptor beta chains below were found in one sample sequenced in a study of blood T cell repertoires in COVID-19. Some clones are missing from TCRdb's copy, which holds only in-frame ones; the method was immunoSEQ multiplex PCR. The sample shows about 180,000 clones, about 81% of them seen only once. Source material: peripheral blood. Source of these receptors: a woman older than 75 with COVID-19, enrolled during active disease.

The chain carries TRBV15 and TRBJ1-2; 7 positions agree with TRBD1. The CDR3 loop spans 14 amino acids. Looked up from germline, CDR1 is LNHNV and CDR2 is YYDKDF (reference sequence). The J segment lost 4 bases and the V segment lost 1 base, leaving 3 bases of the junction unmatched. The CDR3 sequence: CATSRAQGSYGYTF. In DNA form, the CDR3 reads TGTGCCACCAGCAGAGCACAGGGGAGCTATGGCTACACCTTC.

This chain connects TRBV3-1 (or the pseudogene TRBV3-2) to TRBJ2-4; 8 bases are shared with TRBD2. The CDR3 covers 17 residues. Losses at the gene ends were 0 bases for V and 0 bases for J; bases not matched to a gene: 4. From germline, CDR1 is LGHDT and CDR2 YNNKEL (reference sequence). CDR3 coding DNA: TGTGCCAGCAGCCAAGATCCTACTAGCGGAGCCAAAAACATTCAGTACTTC. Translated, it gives CASSQDPTSGAKNIQYF.

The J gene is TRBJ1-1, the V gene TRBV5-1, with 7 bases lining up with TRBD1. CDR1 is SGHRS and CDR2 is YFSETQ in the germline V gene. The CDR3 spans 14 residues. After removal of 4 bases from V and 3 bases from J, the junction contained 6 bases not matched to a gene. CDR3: CASSKGQGDTEAFF. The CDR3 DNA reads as TGCGCCAGCAGCAAAGGGCAGGGGGACACTGAAGCTTTCTTT.

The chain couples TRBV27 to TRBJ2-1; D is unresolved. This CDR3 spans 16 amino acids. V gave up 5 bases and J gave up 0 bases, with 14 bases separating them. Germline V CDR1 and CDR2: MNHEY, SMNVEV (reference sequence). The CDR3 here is CASSPKDWSSYNEQFF. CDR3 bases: TGTGCCAGCAGTCCAAAAGACTGGAGCTCCTACAATGAGCAGTTCTTC.

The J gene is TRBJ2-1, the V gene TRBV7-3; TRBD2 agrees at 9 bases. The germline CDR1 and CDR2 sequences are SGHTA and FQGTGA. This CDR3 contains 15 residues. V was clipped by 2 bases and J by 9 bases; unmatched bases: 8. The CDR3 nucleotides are TGTGCCAGCAGCTTAGCGGGGGGGACCCGCGCTGAGCAGTTCTTC. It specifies CASSLAGGTRAEQFF.

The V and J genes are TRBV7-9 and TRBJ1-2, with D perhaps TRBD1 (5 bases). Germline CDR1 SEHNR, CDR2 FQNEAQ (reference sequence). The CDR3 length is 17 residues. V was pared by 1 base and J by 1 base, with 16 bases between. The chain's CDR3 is CASSLGGDSNLNYGYTF. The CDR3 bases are TGTGCCAGCAGCTTAGGCGGGGACTCAAACCTTAACTATGGCTACACCTTC.

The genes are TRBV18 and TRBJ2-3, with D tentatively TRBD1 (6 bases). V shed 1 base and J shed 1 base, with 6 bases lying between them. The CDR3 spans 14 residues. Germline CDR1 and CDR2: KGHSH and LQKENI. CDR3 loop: CASSPRTGTDTQYF. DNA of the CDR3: TGTGCCAGCTCACCACGGACAGGCACAGATACGCAGTATTTT.

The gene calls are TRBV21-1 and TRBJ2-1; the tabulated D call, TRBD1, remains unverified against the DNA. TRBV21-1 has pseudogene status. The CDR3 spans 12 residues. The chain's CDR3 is CAGTGVGGEQFF. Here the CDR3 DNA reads TGTGCCGGCACAGGGGTCGGAGGTGAGCAGTTCTTC.

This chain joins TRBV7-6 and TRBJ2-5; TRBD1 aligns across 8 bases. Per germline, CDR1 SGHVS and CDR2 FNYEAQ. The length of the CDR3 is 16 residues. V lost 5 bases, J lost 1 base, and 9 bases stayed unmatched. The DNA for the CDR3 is TGTGCCAGCAGCGGGATCGGGACAGGCGCCCAAGAGACCCAGTACTTC. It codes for CASSGIGTGAQETQYF.

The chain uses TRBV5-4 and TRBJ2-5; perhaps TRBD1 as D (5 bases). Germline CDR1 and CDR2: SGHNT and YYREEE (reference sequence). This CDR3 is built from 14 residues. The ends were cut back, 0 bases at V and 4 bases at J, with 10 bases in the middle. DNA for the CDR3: TGTGCCAGCAGCTTGGAACAGGCTACAGAGACCCAGTACTTC. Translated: CASSLEQATETQYF. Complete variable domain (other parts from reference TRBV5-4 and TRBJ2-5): ETGVTQSPTHLIKTRGQQVTLRCSSQSGHNTVSWYQQALGQGPQFIFQYYREEENGRGNFPPRFSGLQFPNYSSELNVNALELDDSALYLCASSLEQATETQYFGPGTRLLVL.